The subject of this entry is one T cell receptor beta chain. Antigen specificity is unknown. Libraries were prepared by immunoSEQ multiplex PCR; TCRdb keeps only in-frame clonotypes and omits some of them. The sample holds roughly 98,000 clones, over 80% seen once. The source of the sample is a study of graft-versus-host responses after intestinal transplantation. About the research overall: Each of the recipients got a multivisceral, liver-intestinal, or isolated intestinal transplant. Recipients uniformly received anti-thymocyte globulin induction, followed by tacrolimus and steroids for roughly three years. Notes on the study in general: Graft-donor T cell macrochimerism in patients accompanied high graft-versus-host to host-versus-graft clonal ratios in allografts.

The germline V gene encodes CDR1 SEHNR and CDR2 FQNEAQ (reference sequence). There are 15 residues in the CDR3. The ends were cut back, 5 bases at V and 0 bases at J, with 11 bases in the middle. The chain is built from TRBV7-9 and TRBJ1-3; a possible D gene is TRBD1 (5 bases). The clonotype originates from a human donor who was the organ donor for an intestinal transplant. The material sequenced was unstimulated CD8+ T cells sorted from spleen or lymph node cells, taken before transplant. The CDR3 sequence: CASSPHRFSGNTIYF. CDR3 DNA: TGTGCCAGCAGCCCACACAGGTTCTCTGGAAACACCATATATTTT.